The 25 T cell receptor beta chains below all came from one sample that was sequenced in a study of response to subunit inactivated influenza vaccine. TCRdb ran MiXCR on the RT-PCR reads and lists one entry per CDR3 protein. The repertoire holds over 450,000 distinct CDR3 sequences, with 13% as singletons. Sequences were derived from PBMCs from blood, sampled 40 to 50 days after vaccination. These TCRs come from a man in his forties or fifties who received an inactivated influenza vaccine.

In this sample, this clonotype turned up a few times. The chain is built from TRBV20-1 and TRBJ2-3; D might be TRBD2 (6 bases). From germline, CDR1 is DFQATT and CDR2 SNEGSKA (reference sequence). Trimming left V 1 base short and J 6 bases short, with 14 bases between. The CDR3 is 14 amino acids. The CDR3 loop reads CSARVAGPKDTQYF. CDR3 bases: TGCAGTGCTAGAGTGGCGGGGCCCAAGGATACGCAGTATTTT.

In its sample, this clonotype was seen many times. The chain couples TRBV7-3 to TRBJ2-3, with TRBD2 identical over 10 bases. Unmatched junction bases numbered 8, after V lost 3 bases and J lost 5 bases. In germline, CDR1 is SGHTA, CDR2 FQGTGA. The CDR3 runs to 16 residues. Here the CDR3 DNA reads TGTGCCAGCAGCTTGAGCGGGAGGGGGGTGAAAGATACGCAGTATTTT. It encodes CASSLSGRGVKDTQYF.

V usage is TRBV4-1 and J usage is TRBJ2-1; possibly TRBD2 for D (5 bases). Deletions cut 1 base from V and 10 bases from J, with 17 bases between. Germline CDR1 MGHRA, CDR2 YSYEKL. CDR3 length equals 15 residues. The CDR3 DNA reads as TGCGCCAGCAGCCAAGGGACGGGGTCCTTTGGGGAGCAGTTCTTC. This sequence encodes CASSQGTGSFGEQFF.

The chain uses TRBV28 and TRBJ1-5; no definite D call. The CDR3 spans 10 residues. V shed 7 bases and J shed 7 bases, with 5 bases lying between them. Germline loops: CDR1 MDHEN, CDR2 SYDVKM. The DNA of the CDR3 is TGTGCCAGCAATAAGCAGCCCCAGCATTTT. Its protein is CASNKQPQHF.

The chain is built from TRBV4-1 and TRBJ2-2, with 9 positions matching TRBD1. CDR1 and CDR2 (germline): MGHRA, YSYEKL. This CDR3 is 19 amino acids long. With V trimmed by 0 bases and J by 2 bases, 10 bases remained unmatched. CDR3 residues: CASSQDQVRDRENTGELFF. In DNA, the CDR3 is TGCGCCAGCAGCCAAGATCAGGTGCGGGACAGGGAAAACACCGGGGAGCTGTTTTTT.

This clonotype was seen more than once but under ten times. This rearrangement joins TRBV5-1 to TRBJ1-1; 8 bases fit TRBD1. The germline V gene encodes CDR1 SGHRS and CDR2 YFSETQ. The CDR3 has 14 amino acids. V gave up 7 bases and J gave up 1 base; unmatched junction bases: 6. The CDR3 is CASVAGTGNTEAFF. The CDR3 DNA reads TGCGCCAGCGTCGCCGGGACAGGGAACACTGAAGCTTTCTTT.

Only a few counts were recorded for this clonotype. V usage is TRBV5-1 and J usage is TRBJ2-2; TRBD2 might be the D (5 bases). Trimming took 1 base from V and 4 from J, leaving 11 bases between them. The germline gives CDR1 SGHRS, CDR2 YFSETQ. The CDR3 covers 15 residues. CDR3 protein: CASSLSGEITGELFF. In DNA form, the CDR3 reads TGCGCCAGCAGCTTGTCCGGGGAGATCACCGGGGAGCTGTTTTTT.

The chain recombines TRBV20-1 with TRBJ2-3, with a tentative D call TRBD2 (6 bases). The CDR3 contains 14 residues. Germline V lookup: CDR1 DFQATT, CDR2 SNEGSKA (reference sequence). V gave up 4 bases and J gave up 3 bases, with 14 bases separating them. CDR3 in DNA: TGCAGTGCTATGCGGGAAGGAAGTACAGATACGCAGTATTTT. This codes for CSAMREGSTDTQYF.

This clonotype occurred a few times. This sequence joins TRBV6-2 or TRBV6-3 and TRBJ2-1; 10 bases map to TRBD2. V trimming: 10 bases; J trimming: 5 bases; junction bases outside the gene matches: 14. Looked up from germline, CDR1 is MNHEY and CDR2 is SVGEGT. The CDR3 is 16 amino acids. The CDR3 protein is CATWWLAGASHNEQFF. In nucleotides, the CDR3 is TGTGCCACGTGGTGGCTAGCGGGAGCCTCACACAATGAGCAGTTCTTC.

This rearrangement joins TRBV20-1 to TRBJ2-1; no definite D call. Germline V CDR1 and CDR2: DFQATT, SNEGSKA (reference sequence). The CDR3 extends over 15 amino acids. The CDR3 region has the DNA TGCGCTTGCAACCCCCCTCAAAGGGCCTACAATGAGCAGTTCTTC. Amino acids: CACNPPQRAYNEQFF.

This clonotype was picked up many times. This sequence joins TRBV7-9 and TRBJ2-3, with a tentative D call TRBD2 (6 bases). V lost 5 bases, J lost 5 bases, and 20 bases lay in between. The CDR3 consists of 16 residues. CDR1 is SEHNR, CDR2 FQNEAQ, per germline (reference sequence). CDR3 DNA: TGTGCCAGCAGCCCGATGGGCGGGATAGTTGGAGATACGCAGTATTTT. It encodes CASSPMGGIVGDTQYF.

This chain connects TRBV20-1 to TRBJ1-4; D remains ambiguous. Looked up from germline, CDR1 is DFQATT and CDR2 is SNEGSKA (reference sequence). The CDR3 covers 15 residues. V lost 0 bases and J 7 bases, leaving 15 bases between the germline ends. As DNA, the CDR3 is TGCAGTGCTAGAGACAGCCATTACGGGAGTGAAAAACTGTTTTTT. It specifies CSARDSHYGSEKLFF.

This clonotype was counted at least ten times. At one boundary the junction diverges from the germline segment, which might be a read error. The chain carries TRBV20-1 and TRBJ2-3, with D possibly being TRBD2 (5 bases). The CDR3 is made up of 12 amino acids. The germline V gene has CDR1 DFQATT and CDR2 SNEGSKA (reference sequence). The CDR3 protein is CSARESQGLKPF. The CDR3 nucleotides read TGCAGTGCTAGAGAGTCTCAAGGACTGAAACCTTTT.

The V and J genes are TRBV4-3 and TRBJ2-7, with D unclear. The CDR3 spans 14 residues. V lost 1 base to trimming and J lost 3 bases, with 10 bases between them. Germline-derived CDR1 and CDR2 are LGHNA and YSLEER. The CDR3 region is CASSQVGRVYEQYF. The CDR3 coding sequence is TGCGCCAGCAGCCAAGTTGGCAGAGTCTACGAGCAGTACTTC.

This clonotype was detected a few times. The CDR3 DNA reads TGTGCCACCAGCATACCGGGACAGGGTTCCAATGAGCAGTTCTTC. Amino acid sequence: CATSIPGQGSNEQFF. V gene TRBV24-1 combines with J gene TRBJ2-1; TRBD1 matches at 9 bases. Germline V CDR1 and CDR2: KGHDR, SFDVKD. J was trimmed by 6 bases and V by 7 bases; bases with no gene match: 9. CDR3 length: 15 amino acids.

This clonotype was counted only a few times. The chain recombines TRBV20-1 with TRBJ2-3; D uncertain. Germline V gene lookup returns CDR1 DFQATT and CDR2 SNEGSKA (reference sequence). The CDR3 has 13 residues. Trimming pared 3 bases from V and 4 bases from J, leaving 11 bases between. DNA of the CDR3: TGCAGTGCTAGGGGCGTGGTCCCAGATACGCAGTATTTT. It codes for CSARGVVPDTQYF.

CDR3 sequence: CASREDGLLYEQYF. As DNA, the CDR3 is TGTGCCAGCAGGGAGGACGGTCTGCTCTACGAGCAGTACTTC. The rearrangement joins TRBV7-2 to TRBJ2-7, with a possible D match to TRBD2 (5 bases). The ends were cut back, 6 bases at V and 3 bases at J, with 15 bases in the middle. Germline CDR1 is SGHTA and CDR2 is FQGNSA. The CDR3 is 14 residues long.

This clonotype has more than one count but fewer than ten. This chain uses TRBV19 with TRBJ2-5; 10 bases are a match to TRBD1. The CDR3 has 14 amino acids. The V segment lost 6 bases and the J segment 5 bases; nucleotides outside the gene matches: 6. Germline CDR1 LNHDA, CDR2 SQIVND (reference sequence). The CDR3 protein is CASRSTGGSETQYF. CDR3 in DNA: TGTGCCAGTAGGTCGACAGGGGGCAGCGAGACCCAGTACTTC. Filled out from reference TRBV19 and TRBJ2-5, the complete variable domain reads DGGITQSPKYLFRKEGQNVTLSCEQNLNHDAMYWYRQDPGQGLRLIYYSQIVNDFQKGDIAEGYSVSREKKESFPLTVTSAQKNPTAFYLCASRSTGGSETQYFGPGTRLLVL.

This clonotype was counted between two and nine times. The gene calls are TRBV6-5 and TRBJ1-3; 10 bases line up with TRBD1. This CDR3 has 16 amino acids. Germline V gene lookup returns CDR1 MNHEY and CDR2 SVGAGI. J lost 2 bases, V lost 2 bases, and 3 bases had no gene match. CDR3 sequence: CASSYTGTGAGNTIYF. In nucleotides, the CDR3 is TGTGCCAGCAGTTACACGGGGACAGGGGCTGGAAACACCATATATTTT.

This clonotype was found a few times. The CDR3 region has the DNA TGCAGTGCTAGGTTGGGTGGGGGCACTGAAGCTTTCTTT. Protein: CSARLGGGTEAFF. The chain employs TRBV20-1 and TRBJ1-1; tentatively, D is TRBD1 (5 bases). Trimming removed 3 bases at V and 4 bases at J, with 12 bases between. The germline CDR1 and CDR2 sequences are DFQATT and SNEGSKA (reference sequence). CDR3 length: 13 amino acids.

The chain links TRBV7-2 to TRBJ1-2, with TRBD1 identical over 8 bases. CDR1 is SGHTA and CDR2 is FQGNSA in the germline V gene. CDR3 length equals 13 residues. V shed 10 bases, J shed 8 bases, and the junction held 12 bases outside the gene matches. Written as DNA, the CDR3 is TGTGCCATCACACCGCAGGGGGCTGGAGGCTACACCTTC. The encoded protein is CAITPQGAGGYTF.

This clonotype has just a few counts. The chain joins TRBV14 to TRBJ2-6; maybe TRBD1 (6 bases). V shed 2 bases and J shed 5 bases, with 16 bases lying between them. The V gene's germline CDR1 is SGHDN and CDR2 FVKESK. The CDR3 is 17 residues long. CDR3 nucleotides: TGTGCCAGCAGCCAAACGCAGGGGAACCTGAGGGCCAACGTCCTGACTTTC. It is translated as CASSQTQGNLRANVLTF.

V is TRBV27 and J is TRBJ2-7, with a weak D call TRBD1 (6 bases). V lost 5 bases and J lost 7, with 21 bases in between. CDR3 length: 15 amino acids. Per the germline V gene, CDR1 is MNHEY and CDR2 is SMNVEV (reference sequence). Here the CDR3 DNA reads TGTGCCAGCAGTAGAACTTCCGGGACACCTACGGAGCAGTACTTC. It translates to CASSRTSGTPTEQYF.

The sample holds a few counts of this clonotype. This chain uses TRBV20-1 with TRBJ2-7; 7 bases map to TRBD1. The junction had 6 bases not matched to a gene; V was cut back by 2 bases and J by 2 bases. This CDR3 has 14 residues. Looked up from germline, CDR1 is DFQATT and CDR2 is SNEGSKA (reference sequence). The CDR3 DNA follows: TGCAGTGCTAGAACCGGGACAGTGGCCTACGAGCAGTACTTC. It encodes CSARTGTVAYEQYF.

This sequence joins TRBV5-5 and TRBJ2-2, with D uncertain. Trimming removed 1 base at V and 4 bases at J, with 11 bases between. Germline V gene data show CDR1 as SGHKS and CDR2 as YYEKEE (reference sequence). The CDR3 has 15 amino acids. The CDR3 DNA sequence: TGTGCCAGCAGCTTGTTAGGCGGTGTCACCGGGGAGCTGTTTTTT. Translating it yields CASSLLGGVTGELFF.